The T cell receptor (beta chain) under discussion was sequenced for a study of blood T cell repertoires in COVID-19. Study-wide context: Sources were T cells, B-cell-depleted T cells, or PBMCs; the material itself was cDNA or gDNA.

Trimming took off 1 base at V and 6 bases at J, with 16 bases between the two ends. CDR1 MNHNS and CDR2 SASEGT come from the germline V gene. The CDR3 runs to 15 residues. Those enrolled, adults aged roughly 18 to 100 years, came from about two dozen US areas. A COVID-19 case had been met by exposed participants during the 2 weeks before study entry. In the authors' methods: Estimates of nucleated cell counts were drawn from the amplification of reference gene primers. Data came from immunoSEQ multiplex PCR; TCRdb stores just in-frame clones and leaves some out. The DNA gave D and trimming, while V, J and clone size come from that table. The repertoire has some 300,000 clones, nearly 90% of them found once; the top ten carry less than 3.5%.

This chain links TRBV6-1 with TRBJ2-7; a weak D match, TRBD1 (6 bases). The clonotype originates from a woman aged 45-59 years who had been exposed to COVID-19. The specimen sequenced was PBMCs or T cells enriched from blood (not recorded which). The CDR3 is CASSEVWDIVGEQYF. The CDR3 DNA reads TGTGCCAGCAGTGAAGTATGGGACATCGTTGGCGAGCAGTACTTC.